This entry features one T cell receptor (beta chain) sequence. The antigen remains unidentified. Template switching, a step in the protocol, added a universal primer site, and cDNA carried unique molecular identifiers. TCRdb used MiXCR to reprocess the 5' RACE reads, holding one entry per CDR3 protein. The sample has a few hundred thousand distinct CDR3 sequences; about 8.9% are singletons. Healthy Caucasians, and only they, were the donors. These data come from a study of identical twins. Study results and caveats: Reduced insertions were recorded for abundant cord blood beta clonotypes, with no such pattern in memory repertoires. Potential partial confounding of zero-insertion analyses by invariant MAIT and iNKT cells was noted.

The V gene's germline CDR1 is SGHDT and CDR2 YYEEEE. Between the trimmed V and J ends, which lost 4 bases and 2 bases, there was a span of 19 bases. The CDR3 totals 18 residues. The same data also contributed to another study, on yellow fever vaccine responses in identical twins.

The V and J genes are TRBV5-6 and TRBJ2-6; TRBD1 is a possible D gene (5 bases). This clonotype was obtained from a woman aged 18-29 years in good health. The sample comprised CD8+ T cells sorted from blood. CDR3 sequence (DNA): TGTGCCAGCAGCCCAGAAGATCCCAGGGTTCCTGGGGCCAACGTCCTGACTTTC. Translated: CASSPEDPRVPGANVLTF.